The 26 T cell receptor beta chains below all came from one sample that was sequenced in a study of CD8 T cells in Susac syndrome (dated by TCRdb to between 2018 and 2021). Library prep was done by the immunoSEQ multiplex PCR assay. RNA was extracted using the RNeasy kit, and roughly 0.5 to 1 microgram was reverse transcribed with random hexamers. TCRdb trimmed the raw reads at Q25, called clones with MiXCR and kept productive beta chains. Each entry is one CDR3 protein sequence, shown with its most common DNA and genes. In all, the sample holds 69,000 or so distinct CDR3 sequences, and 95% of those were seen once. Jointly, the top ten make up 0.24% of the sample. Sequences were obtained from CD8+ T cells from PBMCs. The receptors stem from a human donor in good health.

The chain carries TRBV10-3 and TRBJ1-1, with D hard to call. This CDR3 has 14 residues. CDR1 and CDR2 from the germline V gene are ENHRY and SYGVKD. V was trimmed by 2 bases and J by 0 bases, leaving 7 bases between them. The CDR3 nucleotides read TGTGCCATCAGTGAGGCCGGATTGAACACTGAAGCTTTCTTT. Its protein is CAISEAGLNTEAFF.

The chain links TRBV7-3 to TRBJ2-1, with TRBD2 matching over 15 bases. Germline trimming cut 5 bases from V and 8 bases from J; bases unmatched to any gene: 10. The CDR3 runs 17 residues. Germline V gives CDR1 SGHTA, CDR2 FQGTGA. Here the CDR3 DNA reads TGTGCCAGCAGCCTTGGACTAGCGGGGGGGCGGGGAGATGAGCAGTTCTTC. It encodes CASSLGLAGGRGDEQFF. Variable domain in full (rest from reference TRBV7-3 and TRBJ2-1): GAGVSQTPSNKVTEKGKYVELRCDPISGHTALYWYRQSLGQGPEFLIYFQGTGAADDSGLPNDRFFAVRPEGSVSTLKIQRTERGDSAVYLCASSLGLAGGRGDEQFFGPGTRLTVL.

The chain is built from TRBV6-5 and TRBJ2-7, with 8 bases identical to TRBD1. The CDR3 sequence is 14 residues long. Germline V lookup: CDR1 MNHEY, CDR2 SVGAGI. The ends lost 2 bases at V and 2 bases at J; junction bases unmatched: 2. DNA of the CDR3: TGTGCCAGCAGTTACGGGACAGGCCCCTACGAGCAGTACGTC. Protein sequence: CASSYGTGPYEQYV.

The CDR3 spells CASSQDTETQYF. The CDR3 DNA sequence: TGTGCCAGCAGCCAAGATACCGAGACCCAGTACTTC. The gene calls are TRBV3-1 and TRBJ2-5; D not certain. Germline V CDR1 and CDR2: LGHDT, YNNKEL (reference sequence). CDR3 size: 12 residues. Trimming took 0 bases from V and 5 from J, leaving 4 bases between them.

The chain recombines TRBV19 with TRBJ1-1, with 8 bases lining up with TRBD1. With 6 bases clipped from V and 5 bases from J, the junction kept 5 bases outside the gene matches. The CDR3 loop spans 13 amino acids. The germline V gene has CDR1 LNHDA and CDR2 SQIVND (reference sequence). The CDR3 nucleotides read TGTGCCAGTAGGCAGGGACAGGCGACTGAAGCTTTCTTT. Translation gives CASRQGQATEAFF.

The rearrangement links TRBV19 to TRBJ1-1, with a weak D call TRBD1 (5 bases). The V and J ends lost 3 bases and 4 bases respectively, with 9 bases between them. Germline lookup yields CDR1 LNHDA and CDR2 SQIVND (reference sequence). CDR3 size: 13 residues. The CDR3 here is CASSIGGVTEAFF. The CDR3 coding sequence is TGTGCCAGTAGTATCGGGGGAGTCACTGAAGCTTTCTTT.

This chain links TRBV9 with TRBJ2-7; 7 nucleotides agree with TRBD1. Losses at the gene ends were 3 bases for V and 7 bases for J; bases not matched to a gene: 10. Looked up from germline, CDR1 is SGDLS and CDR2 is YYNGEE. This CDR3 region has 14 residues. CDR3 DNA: TGTGCCAGCAGCGAGCAGGGGGACCATCGGGAGCAGTACTTC. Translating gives CASSEQGDHREQYF.

The CDR3 loop is CSVEGSRGNYGYTF. The CDR3 bases are TGCAGCGTTGAAGGGAGCCGCGGCAACTATGGCTACACCTTC. This sequence joins TRBV29-1 and TRBJ1-2; D gene ambiguous. Looked up from germline, CDR1 is SQVTM and CDR2 is ANQGSEA. V was trimmed by 1 base and J by 2 bases, leaving 11 bases between them. The CDR3 contains 14 residues.

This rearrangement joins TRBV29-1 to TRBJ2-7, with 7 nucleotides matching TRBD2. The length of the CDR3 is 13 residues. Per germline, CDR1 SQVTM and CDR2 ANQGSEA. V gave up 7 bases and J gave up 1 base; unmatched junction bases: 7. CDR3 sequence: CSATAGVSYEQYF. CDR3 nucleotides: TGCAGCGCCACTGCGGGGGTTTCCTACGAGCAGTACTTC.

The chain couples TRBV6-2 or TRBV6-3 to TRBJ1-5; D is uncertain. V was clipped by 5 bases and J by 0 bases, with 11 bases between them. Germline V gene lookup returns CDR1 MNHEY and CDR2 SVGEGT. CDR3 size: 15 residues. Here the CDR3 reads CASSSRLDSNQPQHF. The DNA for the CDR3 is TGTGCCAGCAGTAGCAGACTCGATAGCAATCAGCCCCAGCATTTT.

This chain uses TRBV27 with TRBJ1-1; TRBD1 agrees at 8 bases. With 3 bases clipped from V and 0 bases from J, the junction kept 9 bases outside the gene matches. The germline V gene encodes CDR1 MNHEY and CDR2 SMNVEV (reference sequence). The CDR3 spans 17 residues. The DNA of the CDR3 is TGTGCCAGCAGTTTGACCGGGACAGGCCTCATGAACACTGAAGCTTTCTTT. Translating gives CASSLTGTGLMNTEAFF.

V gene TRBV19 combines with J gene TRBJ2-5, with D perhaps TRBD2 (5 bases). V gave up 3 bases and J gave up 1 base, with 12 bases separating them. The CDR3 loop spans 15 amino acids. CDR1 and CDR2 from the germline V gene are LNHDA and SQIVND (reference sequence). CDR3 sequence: CASSIEEGLQETQYF. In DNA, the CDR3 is TGTGCCAGTAGTATTGAGGAAGGACTCCAAGAGACCCAGTACTTC.

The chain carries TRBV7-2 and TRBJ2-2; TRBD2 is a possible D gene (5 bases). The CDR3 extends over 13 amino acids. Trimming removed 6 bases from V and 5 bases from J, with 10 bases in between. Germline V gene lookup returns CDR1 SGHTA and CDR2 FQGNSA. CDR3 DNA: TGTGCCAGCAGTAGAGGCGGGACCGGGGAGCTGTTTTTT. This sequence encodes CASSRGGTGELFF.

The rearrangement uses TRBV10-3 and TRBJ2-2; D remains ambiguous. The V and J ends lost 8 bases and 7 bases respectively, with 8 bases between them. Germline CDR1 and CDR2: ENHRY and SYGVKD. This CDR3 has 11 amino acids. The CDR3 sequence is CAIAAGGELFF. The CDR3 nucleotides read TGTGCCATCGCGGCTGGCGGGGAGCTGTTTTTT.

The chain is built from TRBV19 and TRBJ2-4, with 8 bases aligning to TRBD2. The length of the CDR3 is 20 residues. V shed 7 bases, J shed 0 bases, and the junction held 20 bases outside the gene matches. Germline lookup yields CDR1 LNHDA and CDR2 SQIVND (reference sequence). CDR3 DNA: TGTGCCAGTACCCCCACCGCAGTAAACACCGGGAGGGTAGCCAAAAACATTCAGTACTTC. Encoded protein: CASTPTAVNTGRVAKNIQYF.

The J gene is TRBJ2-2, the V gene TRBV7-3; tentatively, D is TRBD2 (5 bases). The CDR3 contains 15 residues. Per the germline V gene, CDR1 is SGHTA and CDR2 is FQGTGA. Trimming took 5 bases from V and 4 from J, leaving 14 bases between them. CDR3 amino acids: CASSLASSVTGELFF. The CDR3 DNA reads TGTGCCAGCAGCCTAGCCTCAAGTGTCACCGGGGAGCTGTTTTTT.

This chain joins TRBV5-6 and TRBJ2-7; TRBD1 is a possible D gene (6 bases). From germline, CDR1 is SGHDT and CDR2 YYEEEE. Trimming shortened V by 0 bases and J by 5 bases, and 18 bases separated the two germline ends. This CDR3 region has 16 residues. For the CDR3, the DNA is TGTGCCAGCAGCTTGGCCATCAACAGGGCGTTAGACGAGCAGTACTTC. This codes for CASSLAINRALDEQYF.

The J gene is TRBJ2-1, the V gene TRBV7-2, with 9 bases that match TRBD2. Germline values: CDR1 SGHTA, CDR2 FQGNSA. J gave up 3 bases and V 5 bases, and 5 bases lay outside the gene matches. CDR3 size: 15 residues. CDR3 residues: CASSPSGGLYNEQFF. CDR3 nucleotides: TGTGCCAGCAGCCCGAGCGGGGGGCTCTACAATGAGCAGTTCTTC.

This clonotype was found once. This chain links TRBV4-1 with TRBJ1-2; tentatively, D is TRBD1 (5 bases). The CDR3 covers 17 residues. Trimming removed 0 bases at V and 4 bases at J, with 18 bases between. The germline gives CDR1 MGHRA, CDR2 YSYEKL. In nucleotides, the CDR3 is TGCGCCAGCAGCCAAGAGAGGATAGGGGTAGGGTTCTATGGCTACACCTTC. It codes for CASSQERIGVGFYGYTF.

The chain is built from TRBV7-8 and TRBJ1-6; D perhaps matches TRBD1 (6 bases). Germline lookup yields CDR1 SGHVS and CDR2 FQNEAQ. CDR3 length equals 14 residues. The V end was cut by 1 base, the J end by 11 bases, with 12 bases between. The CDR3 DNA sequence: TGTGCCAGCAGCTTAGTGGCAGGGGTGCCACCCCTCCACTTT. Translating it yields CASSLVAGVPPLHF.

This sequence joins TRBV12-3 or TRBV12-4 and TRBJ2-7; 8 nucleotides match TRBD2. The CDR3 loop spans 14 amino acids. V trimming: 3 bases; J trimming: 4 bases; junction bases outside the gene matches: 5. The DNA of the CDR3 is TGTGCCAGCAGTTTCCGGGGGGGGTCTTACGAGCAGTACTTC. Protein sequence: CASSFRGGSYEQYF.

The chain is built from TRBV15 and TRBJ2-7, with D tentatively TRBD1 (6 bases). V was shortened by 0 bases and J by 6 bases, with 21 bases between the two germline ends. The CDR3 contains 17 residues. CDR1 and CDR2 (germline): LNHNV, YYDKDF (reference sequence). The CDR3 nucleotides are TGTGCCACCAGCAGAGACGTATGGGACACCTCGCCTGCCGAGCAGTACTTC. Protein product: CATSRDVWDTSPAEQYF.

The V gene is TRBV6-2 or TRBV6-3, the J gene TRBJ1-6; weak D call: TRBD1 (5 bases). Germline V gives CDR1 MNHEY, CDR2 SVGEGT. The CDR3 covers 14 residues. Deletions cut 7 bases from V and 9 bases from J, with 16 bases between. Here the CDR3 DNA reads TGTGCCAGCACCATGTCAGGGAATGGTTCACCCCTCCACTTT. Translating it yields CASTMSGNGSPLHF.

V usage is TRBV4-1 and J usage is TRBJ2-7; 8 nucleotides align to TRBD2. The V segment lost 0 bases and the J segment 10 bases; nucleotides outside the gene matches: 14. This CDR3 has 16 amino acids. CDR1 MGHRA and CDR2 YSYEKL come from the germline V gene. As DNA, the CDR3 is TGCGCCAGCAGCCAAGATCGATCTAGCGGGTTGGATCAACAGTACGTC. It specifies CASSQDRSSGLDQQYV.

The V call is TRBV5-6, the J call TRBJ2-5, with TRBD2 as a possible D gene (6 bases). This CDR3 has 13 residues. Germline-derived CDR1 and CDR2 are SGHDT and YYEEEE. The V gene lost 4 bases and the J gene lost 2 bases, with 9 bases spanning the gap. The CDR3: CASSLLAQETQYF. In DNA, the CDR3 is TGTGCCAGCAGCCTCCTAGCGCAAGAGACCCAGTACTTC. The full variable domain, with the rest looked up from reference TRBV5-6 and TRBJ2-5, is DAGVTQSPTHLIKTRGQQVTLRCSPKSGHDTVSWYQQALGQGPQFIFQYYEEEERQRGNFPDRFSGHQFPNYSSELNVNALLLGDSALYLCASSLLAQETQYFGPGTRLLVL.

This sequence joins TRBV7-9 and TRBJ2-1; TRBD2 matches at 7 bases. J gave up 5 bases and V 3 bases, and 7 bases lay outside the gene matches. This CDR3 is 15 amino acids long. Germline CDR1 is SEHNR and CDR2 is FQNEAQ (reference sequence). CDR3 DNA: TGTGCCAGCAGCTTGGTGGGGGGGACGCACAATGAGCAGTTCTTC. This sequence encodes CASSLVGGTHNEQFF.